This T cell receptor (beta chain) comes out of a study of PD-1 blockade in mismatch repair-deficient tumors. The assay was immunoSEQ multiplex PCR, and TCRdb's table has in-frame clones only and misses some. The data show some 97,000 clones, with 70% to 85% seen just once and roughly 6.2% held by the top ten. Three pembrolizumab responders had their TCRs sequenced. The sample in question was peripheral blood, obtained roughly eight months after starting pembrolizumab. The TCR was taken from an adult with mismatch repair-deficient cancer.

The CDR3 sequence: CASSLDRGTNQPQHF. The CDR3 DNA reads TGTGCCAGCAGCTTAGATCGGGGGACCAATCAGCCCCAGCATTTT. The V and J genes are TRBV7-9 and TRBJ1-5; tentatively, D is TRBD1 (5 bases). Trimming took 1 base from V and 3 from J, leaving 10 bases between them. This CDR3 is 15 amino acids long. From germline, CDR1 is SEHNR and CDR2 FQNEAQ (reference sequence). Combining the CDR3 with reference TRBV7-9 and TRBJ1-5 gives the whole variable domain DTGVSQNPRHKITKRGQNVTFRCDPISEHNRLYWYRQTLGQGPEFLTYFQNEAQLEKSRLLSDRFSAERPKGSFSTLEIQRTEQGDSAMYLCASSLDRGTNQPQHFGDGTRLSIL.